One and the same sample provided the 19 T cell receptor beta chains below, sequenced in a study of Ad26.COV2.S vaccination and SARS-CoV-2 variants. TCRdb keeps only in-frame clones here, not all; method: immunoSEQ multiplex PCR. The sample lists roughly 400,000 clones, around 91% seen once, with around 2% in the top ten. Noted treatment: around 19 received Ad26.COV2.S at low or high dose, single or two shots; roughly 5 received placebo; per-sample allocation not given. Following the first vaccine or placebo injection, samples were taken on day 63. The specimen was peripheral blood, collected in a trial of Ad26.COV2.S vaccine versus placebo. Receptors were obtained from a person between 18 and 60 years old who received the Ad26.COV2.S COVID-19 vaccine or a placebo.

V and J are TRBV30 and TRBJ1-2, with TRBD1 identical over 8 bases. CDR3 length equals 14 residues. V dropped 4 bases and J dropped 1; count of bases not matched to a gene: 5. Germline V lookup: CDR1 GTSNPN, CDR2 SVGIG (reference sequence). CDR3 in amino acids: CAWTGGLGNYGYTF. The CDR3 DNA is TGTGCCTGGACAGGGGGCCTCGGTAACTATGGCTACACCTTC.

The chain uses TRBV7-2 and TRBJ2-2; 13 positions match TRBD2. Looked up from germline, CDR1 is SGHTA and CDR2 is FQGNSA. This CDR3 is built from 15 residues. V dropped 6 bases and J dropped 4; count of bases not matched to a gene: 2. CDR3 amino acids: CASSRTSGSTGELFF. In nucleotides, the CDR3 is TGTGCCAGCAGTAGGACTAGCGGGAGCACCGGGGAGCTGTTTTTT.

CDR3 sequence (DNA): TGTGCCAGCAGTTGGGGGACTAGTGATCAAGAGACCCAGTACTTC. Translation: CASSWGTSDQETQYF. J is TRBJ2-5 and V is TRBV6-2 or TRBV6-3; 8 nucleotides line up with TRBD2. Germline V gives CDR1 MNHEY, CDR2 SVGEGT. The CDR3 is 15 residues long. With V trimmed by 4 bases and J by 2 bases, 6 bases remained unmatched.

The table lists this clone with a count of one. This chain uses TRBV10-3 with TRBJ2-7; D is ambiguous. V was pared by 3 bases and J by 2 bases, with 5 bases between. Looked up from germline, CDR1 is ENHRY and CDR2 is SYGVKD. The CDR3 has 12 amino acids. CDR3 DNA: TGTGCCATCAGTGATTTAGCCTACGAGCAGTACTTC. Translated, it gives CAISDLAYEQYF.

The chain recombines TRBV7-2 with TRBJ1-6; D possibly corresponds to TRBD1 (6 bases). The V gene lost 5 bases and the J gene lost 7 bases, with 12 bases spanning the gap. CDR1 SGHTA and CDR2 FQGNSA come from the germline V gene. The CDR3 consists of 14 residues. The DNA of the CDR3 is TGTGCCAGCAGCGTAACAGGGCGGAATTCACCCCTCCACTTT. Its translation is CASSVTGRNSPLHF.

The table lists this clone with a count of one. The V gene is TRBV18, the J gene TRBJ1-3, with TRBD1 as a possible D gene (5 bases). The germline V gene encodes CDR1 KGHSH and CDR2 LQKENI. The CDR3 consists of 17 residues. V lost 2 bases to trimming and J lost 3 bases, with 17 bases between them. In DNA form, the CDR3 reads TGTGCCAGCTCACCAAATATGGGGGGTTCCCGTGGAAACACCATATATTTT. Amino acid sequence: CASSPNMGGSRGNTIYF.

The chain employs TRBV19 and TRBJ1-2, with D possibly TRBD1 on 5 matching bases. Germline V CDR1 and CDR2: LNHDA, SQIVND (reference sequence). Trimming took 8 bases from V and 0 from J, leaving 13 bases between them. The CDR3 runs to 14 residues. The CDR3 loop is CASAWSQANYGYTF. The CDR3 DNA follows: TGTGCCAGTGCCTGGTCACAGGCTAACTATGGCTACACCTTC.

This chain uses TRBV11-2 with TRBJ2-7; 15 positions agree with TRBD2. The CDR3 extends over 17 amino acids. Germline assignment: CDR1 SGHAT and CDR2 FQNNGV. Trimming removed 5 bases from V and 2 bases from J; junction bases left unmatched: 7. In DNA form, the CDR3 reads TGTGCCAGCAGCCCCCCAAGGACTAGCGGGAGGGCCTACGAGCAGTACTTC. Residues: CASSPPRTSGRAYEQYF.

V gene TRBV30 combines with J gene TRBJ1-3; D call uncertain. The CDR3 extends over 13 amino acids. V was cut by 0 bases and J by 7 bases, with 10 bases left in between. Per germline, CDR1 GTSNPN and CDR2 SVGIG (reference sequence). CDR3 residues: CAWSVQTYNTIYF. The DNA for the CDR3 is TGTGCCTGGAGTGTACAGACCTATAACACCATATATTTT.

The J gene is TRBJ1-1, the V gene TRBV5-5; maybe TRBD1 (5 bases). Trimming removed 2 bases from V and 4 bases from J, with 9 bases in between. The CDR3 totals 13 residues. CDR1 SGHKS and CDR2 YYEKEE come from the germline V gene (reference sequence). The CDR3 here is CASSFQGVTEAFF. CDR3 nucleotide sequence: TGTGCCAGCAGCTTTCAGGGAGTCACTGAAGCTTTCTTT.

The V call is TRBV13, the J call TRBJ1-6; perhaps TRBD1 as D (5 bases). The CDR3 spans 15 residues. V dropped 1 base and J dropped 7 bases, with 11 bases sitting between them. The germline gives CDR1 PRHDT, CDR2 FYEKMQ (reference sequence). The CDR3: CASSLEAGLNSPLHF. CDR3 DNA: TGTGCCAGCAGCTTAGAAGCAGGGTTGAATTCACCCCTCCACTTT.

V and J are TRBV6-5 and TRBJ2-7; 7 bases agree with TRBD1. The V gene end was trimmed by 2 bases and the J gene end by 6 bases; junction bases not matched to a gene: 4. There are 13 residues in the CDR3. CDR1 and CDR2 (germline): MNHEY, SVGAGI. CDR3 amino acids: CASSYATGLEQYF. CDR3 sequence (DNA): TGTGCCAGCAGTTACGCGACAGGGCTCGAGCAGTACTTC.

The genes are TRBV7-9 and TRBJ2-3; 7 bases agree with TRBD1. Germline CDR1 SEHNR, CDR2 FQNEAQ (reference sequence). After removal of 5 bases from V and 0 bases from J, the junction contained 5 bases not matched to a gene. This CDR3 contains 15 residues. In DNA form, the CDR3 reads TGTGCCAGCAGCCGAGGGGACAGCAGCACAGATACGCAGTATTTT. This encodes CASSRGDSSTDTQYF.

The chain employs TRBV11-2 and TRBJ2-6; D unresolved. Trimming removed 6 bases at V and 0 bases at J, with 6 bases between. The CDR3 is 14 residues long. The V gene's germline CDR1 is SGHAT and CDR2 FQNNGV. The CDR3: CASSHNSGANVLTF. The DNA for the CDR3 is TGTGCCAGCAGTCATAACTCTGGGGCCAACGTCCTGACTTTC.

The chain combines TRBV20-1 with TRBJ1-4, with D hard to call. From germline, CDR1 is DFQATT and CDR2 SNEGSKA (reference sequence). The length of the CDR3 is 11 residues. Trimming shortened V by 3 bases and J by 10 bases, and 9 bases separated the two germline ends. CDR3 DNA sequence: TGCAGTGCTAGTTTAGGCGTAAAACTGTTTTTT. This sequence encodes CSASLGVKLFF.

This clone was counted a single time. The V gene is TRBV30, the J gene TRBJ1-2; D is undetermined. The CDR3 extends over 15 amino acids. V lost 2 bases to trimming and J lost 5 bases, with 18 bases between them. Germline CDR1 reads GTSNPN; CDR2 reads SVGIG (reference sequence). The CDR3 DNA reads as TGTGCCTGGAGTCTGGCGGGGTGGGGAGTATATGGCTACACCTTC. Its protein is CAWSLAGWGVYGYTF.

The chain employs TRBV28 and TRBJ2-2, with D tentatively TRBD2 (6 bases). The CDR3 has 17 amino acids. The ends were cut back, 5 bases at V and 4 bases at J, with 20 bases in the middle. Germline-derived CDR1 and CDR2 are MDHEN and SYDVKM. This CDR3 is CASSPPGGSASTGELFF. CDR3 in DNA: TGTGCCAGCAGTCCACCCGGGGGATCGGCGAGCACCGGGGAGCTGTTTTTT.

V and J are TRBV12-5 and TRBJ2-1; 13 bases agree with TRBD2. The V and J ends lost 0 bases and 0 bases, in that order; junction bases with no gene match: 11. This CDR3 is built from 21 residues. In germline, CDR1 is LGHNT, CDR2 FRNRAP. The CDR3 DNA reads TGTGCTAGTGGTTTGGTACCTCGACTAGCGGGAGGAGCCTACTCCTACAATGAGCAGTTCTTC. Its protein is CASGLVPRLAGGAYSYNEQFF.

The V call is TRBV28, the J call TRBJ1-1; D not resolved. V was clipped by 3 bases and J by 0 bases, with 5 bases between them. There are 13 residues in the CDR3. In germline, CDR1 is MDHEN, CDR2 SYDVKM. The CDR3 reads CASSFTMNTEAFF. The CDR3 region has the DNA TGTGCCAGCAGTTTCACGATGAACACTGAAGCTTTCTTT.